This T cell receptor beta chain was identified in a study of T-cell reconstitution after alpha-beta-depleted transplantation in children. The length of the CDR3 is 15 residues. With 1 base removed from V and 5 bases from J, the gap between germline ends came to 14 bases. Germline V gene sequence: CDR1 LGHNA, CDR2 YSLEER. Preparation of the TCRbeta library used unique molecular identifiers. TCRdb recomputed calls from the PCR reads with MiXCR, one row per CDR3 protein. The sample has 380,000 or so distinct CDR3 sequences; 10% to 15% are singletons. A few counts support this clonotype. J is TRBJ1-1 and V is TRBV4-3; tentatively, D is TRBD1 (6 bases). This sample comprised PBMCs, obtained from the stem cell graft. This TCR came from a human donor who donated a stem cell graft to a child with Fanconi anemia. CDR3: CASSQAQGRVTEAFF. CDR3 DNA sequence: TGCGCCAGCAGCCAAGCACAGGGAAGAGTGACTGAAGCTTTCTTT.